Listed below are T cell receptor beta chains from one sample, sequenced in a study of radiotherapy plus CTLA-4 blockade in lung cancer. This table comes from immunoSEQ multiplex PCR, and its TCRdb copy is limited to in-frame clones, with some not included. Of about 77,000 clones listed, 70% to 85% were seen once; the top ten hold roughly a tenth. The sample here was peripheral blood, taken from a patient treated with radiotherapy plus ipilimumab. The receptors were gathered from a human donor with non-small cell lung cancer whose response to radiotherapy plus ipilimumab could not be evaluated. CDR3s include the opening cysteine and the closing phenylalanine or tryptophan. The order of the fields is clone size, D gene, J gene, V gene, CDR3 DNA, CDR3 protein. D genes are given only for firm matches. Clone size is not always given. Where it is, it says once, few, many or a class for expanded clones.

size: few; D: TRBD2; J: TRBJ2-5; V: TRBV9; DNA: TGTGCCAGCAGCGTGCCTGGGGGGGGTGAGACCCAGTACTTC; CDR3: CASSVPGGGETQYF
size: NA; D: NA; J: TRBJ1-2; V: TRBV28; DNA: TGTGCCAGCAGTTTATCTTTGCAGGGAAACTATGGCTACACCTTC; CDR3: CASSLSLQGNYGYTF
size: NA; D: TRBD1; J: TRBJ1-5; V: TRBV4-2; DNA: TGTGCCAGCAGCCAAGACCAGGGGGGCAATCAGCCCCAGCATTTT; CDR3: CASSQDQGGNQPQHF
size: NA; D: TRBD2; J: TRBJ2-5; V: TRBV7-3; DNA: TGTGCCAGCAGCTTTGGCGGGGGGGCCGTCGGAGAGACCCAGTACTTC; CDR3: CASSFGGGAVGETQYF
size: NA; D: NA; J: TRBJ1-3; V: TRBV5-1; DNA: TGCGCCAGCAGCTTCGGGCCCGAGGGCAACTCTGGAAACACCATATATTTT; CDR3: CASSFGPEGNSGNTIYF
size: NA; D: NA; J: TRBJ1-4; V: TRBV28; DNA: TGTGCCAGCACTTTTCCGGGGGGACCTACTAATGAAAAACTGTTTTTT; CDR3: CASTFPGGPTNEKLFF
size: NA; D: TRBD2; J: TRBJ2-3; V: TRBV5-1; DNA: TGCGCCAGCAGCTTAATAGCGGGAGATGCTATAGATACGCAGTATTTT; CDR3: CASSLIAGDAIDTQYF
size: few; D: TRBD2; J: TRBJ2-5; V: TRBV18; DNA: TGTGCCAGCTCAAGGAGCGGGGGGTTCGGAGAGACCCAGTACTTC; CDR3: CASSRSGGFGETQYF
size: NA; D: TRBD1; J: TRBJ2-7; V: TRBV28; DNA: TGTGCCAGCAGTTTATTGAGGGGAGCAGGGGGCTCCTACGAGCAGTACTTC; CDR3: CASSLLRGAGGSYEQYF
size: NA; D: TRBD1; J: TRBJ2-7; V: TRBV9; DNA: TGTGCCAGCAGCCCCTCCGGGACAGGGGGATACGAGCAGTACTTC; CDR3: CASSPSGTGGYEQYF
size: once; D: TRBD2; J: TRBJ2-1; V: TRBV5-6; DNA: TGTGCCAGCAGCTTGTACGGACTAGCGATTTTAGTCAATGAGCAGTTCTTC; CDR3: CASSLYGLAILVNEQFF
size: NA; D: NA; J: TRBJ1-2; V: TRBV28; DNA: TGTGCCAGCAGTTTAGGGCAGAACTATGGCTACACCTTC; CDR3: CASSLGQNYGYTF
size: NA; D: TRBD2; J: TRBJ2-7; V: TRBV5-1; DNA: TGCGCCAGCAGCTTGGGGCTAGCGGTCCCCTACGAGCAGTACTTC; CDR3: CASSLGLAVPYEQYF
size: NA; D: NA; J: TRBJ1-6; V: TRBV6-1; DNA: TGTGCCAGCATTCAGAAGGGGAATTCACCCCTCCACTTT; CDR3: CASIQKGNSPLHF
size: few; D: TRBD2; J: TRBJ2-1; V: TRBV7-6; DNA: TGTGCCAGCAGCTTCAAGGCCGCGACTAGCGGGAGTAATGAGCAGTTCTTC; CDR3: CASSFKAATSGSNEQFF
size: NA; D: NA; J: TRBJ1-2; V: TRBV27; DNA: TGTGCCAGCAGTTTAACGCCACAGGGAGACTATGGCTACACCTTC; CDR3: CASSLTPQGDYGYTF
size: once; D: NA; J: TRBJ1-1; V: TRBV7-2; DNA: TGTGCCAGCAGCTTAGTCGGGGGGCGCACTGAAGCTTTCTTT; CDR3: CASSLVGGRTEAFF
size: NA; D: NA; J: TRBJ2-1; V: TRBV11-2; DNA: TGTGCCAGCAGCTTAACCAGCTCCTACAATGAGCAGTTCTTC; CDR3: CASSLTSSYNEQFF
size: NA; D: NA; J: TRBJ1-6; V: TRBV5-4; DNA: TGTGCCAGCAGCTTCTATTCGAGTTTGTTCGGTGCCGGGTCACCCCTCCACTTT; CDR3: CASSFYSSLFGAGSPLHF
size: NA; D: TRBD1; J: TRBJ1-2; V: TRBV19; DNA: TGTGCCAGTAGTACCCTCCCGGGACAGGGGGACTATGGCTACACCTTC; CDR3: CASSTLPGQGDYGYTF
size: NA; D: TRBD1; J: TRBJ1-4; V: TRBV6-5; DNA: TGTGCCAGCAGTACCCGGGACAGCTTTAATGAAAAACTGTTTTTT; CDR3: CASSTRDSFNEKLFF
size: NA; D: TRBD1; J: TRBJ1-4; V: TRBV5-4; DNA: TGTGCCAGCAGCTTGTTGGGACAGGAAAATGAAAAACTGTTTTTT; CDR3: CASSLLGQENEKLFF
size: NA; D: TRBD1; J: TRBJ2-1; V: TRBV6-4; DNA: TGTGCCAGCTATGGACAGGGGGCAGGGGGGTACAATGAGCAGTTCTTC; CDR3: CASYGQGAGGYNEQFF
size: NA; D: TRBD1; J: TRBJ2-7; V: TRBV5-1; DNA: TGCGCCAGCAGCGCTTGGACAGGGCCGAACTACGAGCAGTACTTC; CDR3: CASSAWTGPNYEQYF
size: NA; D: NA; J: TRBJ2-5; V: TRBV7-2; DNA: TGTGCCAGCAGCTTATCGAAGGGGCTCAAATCAGTGGGAGAGACCCAGTACTTC; CDR3: CASSLSKGLKSVGETQYF
size: NA; D: NA; J: TRBJ1-2; V: TRBV5-4; DNA: TGTGCCAGCAGCTTGGCCGGGGGGTCTAACTATGGCTACACCTTC; CDR3: CASSLAGGSNYGYTF
size: NA; D: NA; J: TRBJ2-7; V: TRBV27; DNA: TGTGCCAGCAGAAGTATAGGGGTTTCCTACGAGCAGTACTTC; CDR3: CASRSIGVSYEQYF
size: NA; D: NA; J: TRBJ2-6; V: TRBV5-4; DNA: TGTGCCAGCAGCGGGGGACCACAGGGCTGGGCCAACGTCCTGACTTTC; CDR3: CASSGGPQGWANVLTF
size: NA; D: TRBD2; J: TRBJ2-3; V: TRBV4-3; DNA: TGCGCCAGCAGCCAGGATAGCGGGAGCACAGATACGCAGTATTTT; CDR3: CASSQDSGSTDTQYF
size: NA; D: NA; J: TRBJ1-2; V: TRBV7-2; DNA: TGTGCCAGCAGCTTAGCGATGGGGCTCTATGGCTACACCTTC; CDR3: CASSLAMGLYGYTF
size: NA; D: NA; J: TRBJ1-3; V: TRBV10-3; DNA: TGTGCCATCAGTGATTCGGGGGGCCCTGGAAACACCATATATTTT; CDR3: CAISDSGGPGNTIYF
size: once; D: NA; J: TRBJ2-7; V: TRBV9; DNA: TGTGCCAGCAGCGTAGGCCCTCAGGATTCCTACGAGCAGTACTTC; CDR3: CASSVGPQDSYEQYF
size: NA; D: TRBD1; J: TRBJ1-5; V: TRBV28; DNA: TGTGCCAGCAGTTATGGGGACAGGAAAAATCAGCCCCAGCATTTT; CDR3: CASSYGDRKNQPQHF
size: NA; D: NA; J: TRBJ1-5; V: TRBV10-3; DNA: TGTGCCATCAGTGAGTCGAGAGGGGAGGGCAATCAGCCCCAGCATTTT; CDR3: CAISESRGEGNQPQHF
size: NA; D: NA; J: TRBJ1-1; V: TRBV9; DNA: TGTGCCAGCAGCGCGGGGGGGGTCGGGTTCACTGAAGCTTTCTTT; CDR3: CASSAGGVGFTEAFF
size: NA; D: NA; J: TRBJ1-1; V: TRBV29-1; DNA: TGCAGCGCCAGTTACATGTTGAACACTGAAGCTTTCTTT; CDR3: CSASYMLNTEAFF
size: NA; D: NA; J: TRBJ1-2; V: TRBV12-5; DNA: TGTGCTAGTGAGCTGAACTATGGCTACACCTTC; CDR3: CASELNYGYTF
size: NA; D: TRBD2; J: TRBJ2-7; V: TRBV4-3; DNA: TGCGCCAGCAGCCAAGAGCCCGGGGGGGGTGGTCAGCAGTACTTC; CDR3: CASSQEPGGGGQQYF
size: NA; D: NA; J: TRBJ2-2; V: TRBV10-2; DNA: TGCGCCAGCACCTTTCCTCCGGGACAGAACACCGGGGAGCTGTTTTTT; CDR3: CASTFPPGQNTGELFF
size: NA; D: NA; J: TRBJ2-7; V: TRBV7-6; DNA: TGTGCCAGCAGCTCCGCCCTGAGGAGGGACGAGCAGTACTTC; CDR3: CASSSALRRDEQYF
size: NA; D: TRBD2; J: TRBJ2-1; V: TRBV5-4; DNA: TGTGCCAGCAGCCCTTGGGCTAGCGGCTACAATGAGCAGTTCTTC; CDR3: CASSPWASGYNEQFF
size: NA; D: TRBD2; J: TRBJ2-7; V: TRBV5-4; DNA: TGTGCCAGCAGCTTGCGGGGGGCCTACGAGCAGTACTTC; CDR3: CASSLRGAYEQYF
size: NA; D: NA; J: TRBJ2-7; V: TRBV28; DNA: TGTGCCAGCAGTTTAGTGGAGGGATGGGGCTACGAGCAGTACTTC; CDR3: CASSLVEGWGYEQYF
size: NA; D: TRBD1; J: TRBJ1-1; V: TRBV2; DNA: TGTGCCAGCAGGAGACAGGGTTGGAACACTGAAGCTTTCTTT; CDR3: CASRRQGWNTEAFF
size: NA; D: TRBD1; J: TRBJ1-3; V: TRBV29-1; DNA: TGCAGCGGCGGACAGGGTGCTTCTGGAAACACCATATATTTT; CDR3: CSGGQGASGNTIYF
size: NA; D: TRBD1; J: TRBJ2-3; V: TRBV9; DNA: TGTGCCAGCAGCAGGGGACAGGGTAGCACAGATACGCAGTATTTT; CDR3: CASSRGQGSTDTQYF
size: NA; D: NA; J: TRBJ2-7; V: TRBV6-1; DNA: TGTGCCAGCAGTGAAGCGAGGTACGAGCAGTACTTC; CDR3: CASSEARYEQYF
size: NA; D: TRBD1; J: TRBJ2-7; V: TRBV4-1; DNA: TGCGCCAGCAGCCGATCAGGGGGCTACTACGAGCAGTACTTC; CDR3: CASSRSGGYYEQYF
size: NA; D: TRBD1; J: TRBJ2-7; V: TRBV28; DNA: TGTGCCAGCAGTGGGGGACAGGGGGTCTACGAGCAGTACTTC; CDR3: CASSGGQGVYEQYF
size: few; D: NA; J: TRBJ1-2; V: TRBV5-6; DNA: TGTGCCAGCAGCTTGGGGGGAGTAGACTATGGCTACACCTTC; CDR3: CASSLGGVDYGYTF
size: NA; D: NA; J: TRBJ2-1; V: TRBV2; DNA: TGTGCCAGCAGTGACGGGGACTGGGAAACCTACAATGAGCAGTTCTTC; CDR3: CASSDGDWETYNEQFF
size: few; D: NA; J: TRBJ1-5; V: TRBV28; DNA: TGTGCCAGCAGTTTATTGCGTCAGCCCCAGCATTTT; CDR3: CASSLLRQPQHF
size: NA; D: TRBD1; J: TRBJ1-2; V: TRBV6-4; DNA: TGTGCCAGCAGTCGGACAGGGAACTATGGCTACACCTTC; CDR3: CASSRTGNYGYTF
size: NA; D: NA; J: TRBJ2-3; V: TRBV6-1; DNA: TGTGCCACCGACTATCGAGATACGCAGTATTTT; CDR3: CATDYRDTQYF
size: once; D: TRBD1; J: TRBJ1-3; V: TRBV6-5; DNA: TGTGCCAGCAGTGGACAGGGAGGAAACACCATATATTTT; CDR3: CASSGQGGNTIYF
size: NA; D: NA; J: TRBJ1-4; V: TRBV5-1; DNA: TGCGCCAGCAGCACAGGGTGGGGAGCCGACGAAAAACTGTTTTTT; CDR3: CASSTGWGADEKLFF
size: NA; D: NA; J: TRBJ2-3; V: TRBV19; DNA: TGTGCCAACTCGCTGAGGGCGCAGTATTTT; CDR3: CANSLRAQYF